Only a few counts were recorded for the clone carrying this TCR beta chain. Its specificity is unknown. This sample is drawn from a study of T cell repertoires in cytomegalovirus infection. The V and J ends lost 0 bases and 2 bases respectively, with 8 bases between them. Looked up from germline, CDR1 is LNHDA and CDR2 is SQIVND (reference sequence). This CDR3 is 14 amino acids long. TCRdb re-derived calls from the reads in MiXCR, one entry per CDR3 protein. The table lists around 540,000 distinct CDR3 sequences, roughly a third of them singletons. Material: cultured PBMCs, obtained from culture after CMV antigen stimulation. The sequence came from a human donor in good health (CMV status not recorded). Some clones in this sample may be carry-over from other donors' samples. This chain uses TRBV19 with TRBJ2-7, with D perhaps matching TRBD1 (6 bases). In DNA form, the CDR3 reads TGTGCCAGTAGTATAGATGGGGGCGCCTACGAGCAGTACTTC. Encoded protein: CASSIDGGAYEQYF.